This TCR beta chain came from a study of blood T cell repertoires in COVID-19 (TCRdb year 2020). Turning to the overall study: Samples from collaborators originated in the United States, Italy and Spain and spanned both the acute and convalescent phases of COVID-19. The dataset comprised deeply sampled blood TCRbeta repertoires from subjects exposed to, actively infected with, or recovered from COVID-19. The repertoires were released in a freely available public database intended as a resource for research on the immune response to SARS-CoV-2. The samples were drawn from two sources: the first 160 participants of the ongoing ImmuneRACE study, and 1,254 subjects contributed by 6 global collaborators. The prospective study material was composed of cDNA or gDNA derived from T cells, B-cell-depleted T cells, or PBMCs. Where HLA class I and class II types were available, the types were taken from metadata supplied by the sample provider, not from assay-based typing. Nearly every sample came with metadata listing a de-identified subject ID, COVID-19 status, age in years and sex.

The immunoSEQ Assay, a bias-controlled multiplex PCR, was used to amplify TCRbeta CDR3 regions from genomic DNA. Concerning the study's data processing: The number of nucleated cells in each sample was estimated by amplification of reference gene primers within the assay. To quantify the absolute abundance of each unique TCRbeta CDR3 rearrangement, sequence reads were collapsed and filtered. Productive Simpson clonality was computed per sample as the square root of Simpson's diversity index over productive rearrangements. TCRdb's version of the immuneACCESS table is confined to in-frame rearrangements and falls short of the full clone set. An unresolved V gene accounts for under half of the shortfall where checked; the remainder is of unknown origin. V, J and clone size derive from that table, while D and trimming were established from the DNA sequence. The sample data list approximately 200,000 clones, and roughly 90% of these were observed just once. Around 2.8% of the sample is in the top ten clones.

Each collaborating institution followed its own protocols to collect whole blood in K2EDTA tubes. For TCRbeta analysis, collaborator samples were shipped as frozen whole blood, as isolated PBMCs, or as DNA extracted from either sample type. This clone was seen only once. Its cognate antigen has yet to be identified. Base qualities are not provided; no much larger clone lies one nucleotide away. The research as a whole found: Clinical and demographic metadata were provided uncurated, with the amount varying by source and participant.

This sequence originates from an older woman with acute or convalescent COVID-19. The sample comprised peripheral blood.

The CDR3 is CASSLGFKGVEKLFF. The nucleotide sequence is given as TGTGCCAGCAGCTTAGGATTCAAGGGGGTTGAAAAACTGTTTTTT. The sequence links TRBV7-6 to TRBJ1-4; perhaps TRBD1 is the D gene, with 6 bases matching. The germline V gene supplies CDR1 SGHVS and CDR2 FNYEAQ. At the junction V is shortened by 1 base and J by 7 bases, with 13 bases in between. The CDR3 runs 15 residues from the cysteine to the phenylalanine. The retained sequence is limited to the CDR3, 45 bases, with the frame set at the first base.